This paragraph covers one T cell receptor (beta chain) sequence. The sample originates from a study of blood T cell repertoires in COVID-19. Sequencing was performed with immunoSEQ multiplex PCR; in TCRdb, only in-frame clones are kept and a portion is missing. The sample lists roughly 300,000 clones, 86% occurring once. Trimming removed 4 bases from V and 5 bases from J, with 21 bases in between. The germline gives CDR1 SGHRS, CDR2 YFSETQ. CDR3 length: 16 residues. The specimen sequenced was PBMCs or T cells enriched from blood (not recorded which). The receptor's source is a woman aged 40 to 49 with acute COVID-19. J is TRBJ2-5 and V is TRBV5-1; the D gene is possibly TRBD1 (7 bases). In DNA, the CDR3 is TGCGCCAGCAGCCTGGAGGGTCAGGGGGTCAGTGAGACCCAGTACTTC. Translated, it gives CASSLEGQGVSETQYF.